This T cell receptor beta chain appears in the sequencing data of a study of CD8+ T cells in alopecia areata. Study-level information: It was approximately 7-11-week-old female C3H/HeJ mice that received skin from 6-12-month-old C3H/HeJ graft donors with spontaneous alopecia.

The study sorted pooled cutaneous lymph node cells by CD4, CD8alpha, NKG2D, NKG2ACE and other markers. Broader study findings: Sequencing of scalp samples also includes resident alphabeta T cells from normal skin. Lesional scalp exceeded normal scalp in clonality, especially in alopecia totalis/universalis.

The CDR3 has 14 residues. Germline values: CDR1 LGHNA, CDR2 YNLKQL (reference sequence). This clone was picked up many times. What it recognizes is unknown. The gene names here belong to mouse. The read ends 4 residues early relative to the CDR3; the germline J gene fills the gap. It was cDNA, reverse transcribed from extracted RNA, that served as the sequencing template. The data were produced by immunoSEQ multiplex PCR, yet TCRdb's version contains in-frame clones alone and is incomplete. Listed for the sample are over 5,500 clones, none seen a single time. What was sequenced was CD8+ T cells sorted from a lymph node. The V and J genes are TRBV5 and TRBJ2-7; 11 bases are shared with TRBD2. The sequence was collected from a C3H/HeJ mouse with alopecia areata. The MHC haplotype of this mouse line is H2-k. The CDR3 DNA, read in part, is TGTGCCAGCAGCCACCGGGACTGGGGGTAT. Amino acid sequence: CASSHRDWGY. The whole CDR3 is CASSHRDWGYEQYF.